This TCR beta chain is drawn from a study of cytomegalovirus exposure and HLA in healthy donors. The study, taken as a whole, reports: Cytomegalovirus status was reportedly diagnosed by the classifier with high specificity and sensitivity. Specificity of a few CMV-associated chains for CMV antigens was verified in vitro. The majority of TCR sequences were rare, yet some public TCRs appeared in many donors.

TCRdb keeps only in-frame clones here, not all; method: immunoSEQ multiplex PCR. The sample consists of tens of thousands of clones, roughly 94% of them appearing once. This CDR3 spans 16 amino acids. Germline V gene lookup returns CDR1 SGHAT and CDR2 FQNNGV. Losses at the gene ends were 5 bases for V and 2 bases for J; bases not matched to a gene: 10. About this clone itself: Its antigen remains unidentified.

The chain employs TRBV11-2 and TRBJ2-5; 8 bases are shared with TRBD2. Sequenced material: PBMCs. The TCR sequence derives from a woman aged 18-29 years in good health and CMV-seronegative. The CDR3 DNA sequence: TGTGCCAGCAGCGACCCACCTAGCGGGCATCAAGAGACCCAGTACTTC. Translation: CASSDPPSGHQETQYF.